The clone carrying this T cell receptor beta chain occurred a few times. Its target is not known. This sample was taken from a study of beta chain features in type 1 diabetes. At the level of the study: Cell yields, gender and age were similar in healthy donors and patients.

The study reverse transcribed the entire isolated RNA, so it sequenced expressed TCRB transcripts. Here immunoSEQ multiplex PCR was the method, and the copy in TCRdb shows in-frame clones only, minus some. The sample records 150,000 to 200,000 clones, roughly 59% being singletons. Study-level results: There were fewer insertions and more deletions at the VDJ junctions of type 1 diabetes patients. Reads derived from cDNA could over-represent cells showing high TCR expression. Among all four CD4+ subsets, Type 1 diabetes patients had TCRB CDR3s that were moderately but significantly shorter. In patients and controls equally, PCR might favor templates that are shorter.

With 4 bases removed from V and 4 bases from J, the gap between germline ends came to 10 bases. This CDR3 is 13 amino acids long. Looked up from germline, CDR1 is PRHDT and CDR2 is FYEKMQ (reference sequence). This receptor was obtained from a man aged 25 to 45 with type 1 diabetes. Input material: naive CD4+ T cells from blood. V is TRBV13 and J is TRBJ1-2; D is ambiguous. In DNA form, the CDR3 reads TGTGCCAGCAGCTATCCTGAGACCTATGGCTACACCTTC. This sequence encodes CASSYPETYGYTF. Full variable domain (remainder filled in from reference TRBV13 and TRBJ1-2): AAGVIQSPRHLIKEKRETATLKCYPIPRHDTVYWYQQGPGQDPQFLISFYEKMQSDKGSIPDRFSAQQFSDYHSELNMSSLELGDSALYFCASSYPETYGYTFGSGTRLTVV.